Here is one T cell receptor (beta chain) with its context. Its specificity is not known. These data originate in a study of T cell responses to AZD1222 COVID-19 vaccine. Study-level results: Reports say nearly half of spike-specific TCRs go after unmutated variant regions. Researchers took repertoire samples only after the peak T cell response had come. It should be noted that donors were predominantly white British and more often female, and clonal diversity was possibly underestimated. Seropositive AZD1222 recipients at baseline numbered only five or six.

The CDR3 has 13 amino acids. Trimming pared 4 bases from V and 5 bases from J, leaving 10 bases between. The germline V gene encodes CDR1 KGHSH and CDR2 LQKENI. Measured with immunoSEQ multiplex PCR; TCRdb has only the in-frame clones, and not every one. The table records 150,000 to 200,000 clones, about 89% of them present only once. This material consisted of peripheral blood, taken on day 0 of AZD1222 vaccination. The chain joins TRBV18 to TRBJ2-3; D uncertain. This sequence originates from an adult in good health. CDR3 region: CASSLNPGDTQYF. In DNA, the CDR3 is TGTGCCAGCTCACTTAACCCGGGAGATACGCAGTATTTT.